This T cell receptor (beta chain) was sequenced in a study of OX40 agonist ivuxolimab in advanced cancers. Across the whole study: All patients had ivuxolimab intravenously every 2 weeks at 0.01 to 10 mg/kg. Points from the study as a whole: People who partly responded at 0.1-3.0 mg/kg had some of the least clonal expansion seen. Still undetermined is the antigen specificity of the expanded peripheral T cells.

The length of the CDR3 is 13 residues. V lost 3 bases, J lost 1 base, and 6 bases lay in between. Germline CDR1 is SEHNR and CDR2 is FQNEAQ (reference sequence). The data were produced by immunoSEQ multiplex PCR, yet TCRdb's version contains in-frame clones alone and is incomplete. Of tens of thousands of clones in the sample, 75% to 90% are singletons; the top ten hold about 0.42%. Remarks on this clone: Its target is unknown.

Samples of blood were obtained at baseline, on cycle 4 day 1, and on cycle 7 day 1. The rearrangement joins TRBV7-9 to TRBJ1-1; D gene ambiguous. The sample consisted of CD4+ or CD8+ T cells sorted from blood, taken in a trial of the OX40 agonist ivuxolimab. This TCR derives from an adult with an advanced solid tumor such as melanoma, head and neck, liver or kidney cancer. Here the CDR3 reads CASSFQQNTEAFF. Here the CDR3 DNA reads TGTGCCAGCAGCTTTCAGCAGAACACTGAAGCTTTCTTT.